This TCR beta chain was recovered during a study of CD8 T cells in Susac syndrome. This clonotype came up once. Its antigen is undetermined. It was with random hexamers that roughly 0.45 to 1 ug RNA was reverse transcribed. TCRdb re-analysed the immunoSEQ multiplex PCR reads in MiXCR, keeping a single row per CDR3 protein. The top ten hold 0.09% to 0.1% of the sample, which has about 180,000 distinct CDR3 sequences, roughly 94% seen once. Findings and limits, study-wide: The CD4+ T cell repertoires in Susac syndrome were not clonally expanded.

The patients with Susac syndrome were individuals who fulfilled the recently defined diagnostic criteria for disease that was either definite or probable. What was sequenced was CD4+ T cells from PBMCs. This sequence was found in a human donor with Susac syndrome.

DNA for the CDR3: TGTGCCAGCGACGAGGGACAGGCGCACAATGAGCAGTTCTTC. This sequence encodes CASDEGQAHNEQFF. This chain connects TRBV7-2 to TRBJ2-1; 8 bases align to TRBD1. Germline V gene data show CDR1 as SGHTA and CDR2 as FQGNSA. CDR3 length: 14 residues. V shed 8 bases, J shed 5 bases, and the junction held 8 bases outside the gene matches.